The source of this T cell receptor beta chain is a study of blood T cell repertoires in COVID-19. At the level of the study: Sample material is recorded as cDNA or gDNA derived from T cells, B-cell-depleted T cells, or PBMCs.

The ends lost 7 bases at V and 5 bases at J; junction bases unmatched: 1. The CDR3 totals 13 residues. CDR1 is ENHRY and CDR2 is SYGVKD in the germline V gene. In the original processing: Estimates of nucleated cell counts were drawn from the amplification of reference gene primers. Here immunoSEQ multiplex PCR was the method, and the copy in TCRdb shows in-frame clones only, minus some. That table supplies the V and J calls and clone size; D and trimming were determined from the DNA. The sample holds roughly 260,000 clones, around nine tenths seen once. The chain is built from TRBV10-3 and TRBJ2-7, with 14 nucleotides matching TRBD2. The sequence was obtained from a man aged 40-49 years who had recovered from COVID-19. The sequencing sample was made of peripheral blood. Here the CDR3 reads CAIKGLAGDEQYF. The CDR3 bases are TGTGCCATCAAGGGACTAGCGGGGGACGAGCAGTACTTC.